A selection of T cell receptor beta chains follows, all from one sample in a study of immune evolution from preneoplasia to lung adenocarcinoma. The data were produced by immunoSEQ multiplex PCR, yet TCRdb's version contains in-frame clones alone and is incomplete. The repertoire holds several thousand clones, with about 72% as singletons. Sequenced: FFPE minimally invasive lung adenocarcinoma tissue. Receptors originate from a donor older than 65 with lung adenocarcinoma. The CDR3 runs from the conserved cysteine through the conserved F or W. The D gene is left open where the match is weak. The size of a clone is reported for some rows only, either as once, few or many, or as a class for expanded clones.

J: TRBJ2-1; D: -; size: -; V: TRBV7-9; DNA: TGTGCCAGCGGACAGCAAGGGGGTGAGCAGTTCTTC; CDR3: CASGQQGGEQFF
J: TRBJ2-1; D: TRBD2; size: few; V: TRBV7-9; DNA: TGTGCCAGCAGCAGTACCGGGACTAGGGACTACAATGAGCAGTTCTTC; CDR3: CASSSTGTRDYNEQFF
J: TRBJ2-7; D: TRBD1; size: -; V: TRBV27; DNA: TGTGCCAGCAGTTTATCTCTCGGGACAGGGGGACTCGAGCAGTACTTC; CDR3: CASSLSLGTGGLEQYF
J: TRBJ2-1; D: -; size: -; V: TRBV5-5; DNA: TGTGCCAGCAGCTCATGGACAGTTTCCTACAATGAGCAGTTCTTC; CDR3: CASSSWTVSYNEQFF
J: TRBJ1-1; D: -; size: -; V: TRBV28; DNA: TGTGCCAGCAGTTCCCCCCAAGACTTGGAAGCTTTCTTT; CDR3: CASSSPQDLEAFF
J: TRBJ2-5; D: TRBD2; size: -; V: TRBV5-1; DNA: TGCGCCAGCAGCCTAGAGGGACTAGGGGGGAGAGAGACCCAGTACTTC; CDR3: CASSLEGLGGRETQYF
J: TRBJ1-1; D: -; size: -; V: TRBV9; DNA: TGTGCCAGCAGCGTAGGGGGGGCAGGGAGGAACACTGAAGCTTTCTTT; CDR3: CASSVGGAGRNTEAFF
J: TRBJ2-7; D: -; size: -; V: TRBV4-1; DNA: TGCGCCAGCAGCTCAATTCTAACCAAAACTGGAGGTGACGAGCAGTACTTC; CDR3: CASSSILTKTGGDEQYF
J: TRBJ1-2; D: TRBD1; size: -; V: TRBV28; DNA: TGTGCCAGCAGCAGACAGGGGGCGCCTGGCTACACCTTC; CDR3: CASSRQGAPGYTF
J: TRBJ2-3; D: -; size: medium-sized; V: TRBV4-1; DNA: TGCGCCAGCAGCCAATCCCTCACGTCAGCCTCCTTCACAGATACGCAGTATTTT; CDR3: CASSQSLTSASFTDTQYF
J: TRBJ2-3; D: -; size: -; V: TRBV10-3; DNA: TGCGCCATCCAGGCTACAGAGTCTCGCCGCACAGATACGCAGTATTTT; CDR3: CAIQATESRRTDTQYF
J: TRBJ2-4; D: -; size: -; V: TRBV10-3; DNA: TGTGCCATCAGTGAGTCGAATAGGGTGGCCGAAAACATTCAGTACTTC; CDR3: CAISESNRVAENIQYF
J: TRBJ1-1; D: -; size: -; V: TRBV20-1; DNA: TGCAGTGCTTGGGTAAACACTGAAGCTTTCTTT; CDR3: CSAWVNTEAFF
J: TRBJ2-1; D: TRBD2; size: once; V: TRBV11-3; DNA: TGTGCCAGCAGCCGCGTGGCTAGCGGGAACTATGAGCAGTTCTTC; CDR3: CASSRVASGNYEQFF
J: TRBJ2-1; D: TRBD2; size: -; V: TRBV5-5; DNA: TGTGCCAGCAGCCCGATAGGAGGACTAGCGGGAGCAGGTGAGCAGTTCTTC; CDR3: CASSPIGGLAGAGEQFF
J: TRBJ1-2; D: -; size: -; V: TRBV30; DNA: TGTGCCCGGATGGGGGGGGGCGCGTTGGGCTACACCTTC; CDR3: CARMGGGALGYTF
J: TRBJ1-2; D: TRBD1; size: -; V: TRBV15; DNA: TGTGCCACCAGCCGGGACAGGGGACTTGGCTACACCTTC; CDR3: CATSRDRGLGYTF
J: TRBJ1-2; D: TRBD1; size: -; V: TRBV5-6; DNA: TGTGCCAGCAGCGTCGGGACAGACTATGGCTACACCTTC; CDR3: CASSVGTDYGYTF
J: TRBJ2-1; D: TRBD2; size: once; V: TRBV27; DNA: TGTGCCAGCAGCGTGGGACTAGCCACCCACAATGAGCAGTTCTTC; CDR3: CASSVGLATHNEQFF
J: TRBJ2-5; D: -; size: -; V: TRBV9; DNA: TGTGCCAGCAGCGTCTCAGGAGGACCGCAAGAGACCCAGTACTTC; CDR3: CASSVSGGPQETQYF
J: TRBJ1-4; D: -; size: -; V: TRBV6-6; DNA: TGTGCCAGCCAGGGGCCGTCCGGAAAACTGTTTTTT; CDR3: CASQGPSGKLFF
J: TRBJ2-5; D: TRBD2; size: -; V: TRBV18; DNA: TGTGCCAGCTCACCCCGGACTAGCGGGAGATGGCGCCGGGGTGAGACCCAGTACTTC; CDR3: CASSPRTSGRWRRGETQYF
J: TRBJ2-3; D: -; size: -; V: TRBV9; DNA: TGTGCCAGCAGCGGGGGGGTCACAGATACGCAGTATTTT; CDR3: CASSGGVTDTQYF
J: TRBJ2-1; D: TRBD2; size: -; V: TRBV9; DNA: TGTGCCGGCAGTGTGGCCGGGAGGGCCCCCTACAATGAGCAGTTCTTC; CDR3: CAGSVAGRAPYNEQFF
J: TRBJ2-7; D: -; size: -; V: TRBV7-2; DNA: TGTGCCAGCAGCTTAGCGGGCGGCGCCCTGGGCGAGCAGTACTTC; CDR3: CASSLAGGALGEQYF